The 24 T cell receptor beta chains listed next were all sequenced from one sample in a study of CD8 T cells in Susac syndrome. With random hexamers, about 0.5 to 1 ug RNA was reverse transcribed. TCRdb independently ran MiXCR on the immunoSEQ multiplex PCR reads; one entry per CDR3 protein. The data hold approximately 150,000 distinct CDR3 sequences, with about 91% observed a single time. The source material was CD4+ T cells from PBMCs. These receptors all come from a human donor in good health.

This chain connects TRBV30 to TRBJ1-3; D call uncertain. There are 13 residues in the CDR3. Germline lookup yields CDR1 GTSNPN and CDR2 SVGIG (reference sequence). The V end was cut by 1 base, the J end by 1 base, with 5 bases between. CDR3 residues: CAWSGTSGNTIYF. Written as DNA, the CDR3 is TGTGCCTGGAGTGGGACTTCTGGAAACACCATATATTTT.

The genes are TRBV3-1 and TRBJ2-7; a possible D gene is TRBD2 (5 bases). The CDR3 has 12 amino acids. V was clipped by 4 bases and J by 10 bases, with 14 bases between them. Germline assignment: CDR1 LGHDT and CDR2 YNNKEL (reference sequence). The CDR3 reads CASSRDEGSQYF. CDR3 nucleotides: TGTGCCAGCAGCCGCGACGAGGGTTCACAGTACTTC.

The CDR3 coding sequence is TGTGCCAGCAGCCAAGATTTGTCGCAGGGGGAGTACTTC. It specifies CASSQDLSQGEYF. The chain is built from TRBV3-1 and TRBJ2-5; 7 bases are shared with TRBD1. The germline V gene has CDR1 LGHDT and CDR2 YNNKEL (reference sequence). This CDR3 contains 13 residues. J gave up 12 bases and V 0 bases, and 7 bases lay outside the gene matches.

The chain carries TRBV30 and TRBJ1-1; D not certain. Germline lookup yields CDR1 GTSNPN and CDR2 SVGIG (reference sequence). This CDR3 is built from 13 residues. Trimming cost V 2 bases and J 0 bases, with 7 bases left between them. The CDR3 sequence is CAWSTAMNTEAFF. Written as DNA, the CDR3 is TGTGCCTGGAGTACAGCCATGAACACTGAAGCTTTCTTT.

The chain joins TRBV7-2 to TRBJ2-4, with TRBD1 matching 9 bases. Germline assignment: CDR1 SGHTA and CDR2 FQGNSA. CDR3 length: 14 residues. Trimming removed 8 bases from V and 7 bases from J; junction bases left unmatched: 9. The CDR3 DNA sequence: TGTGCCAGCGGCTCTTCCGGGACAGGGAACATTCAGTACTTC. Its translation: CASGSSGTGNIQYF.

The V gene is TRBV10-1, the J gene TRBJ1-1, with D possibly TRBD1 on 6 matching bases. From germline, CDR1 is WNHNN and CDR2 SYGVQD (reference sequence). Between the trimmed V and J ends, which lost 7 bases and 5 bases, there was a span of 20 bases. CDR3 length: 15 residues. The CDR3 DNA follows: TGCGCCAGCAAACCCGACAGGACAAGTTTAACTGAAGCTTTCTTT. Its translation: CASKPDRTSLTEAFF.

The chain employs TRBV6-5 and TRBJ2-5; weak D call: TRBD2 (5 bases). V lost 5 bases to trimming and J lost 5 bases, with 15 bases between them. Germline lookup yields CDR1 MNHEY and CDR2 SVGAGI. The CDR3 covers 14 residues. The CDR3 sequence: CASSTPGVRETQYF. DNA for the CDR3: TGTGCCAGCAGTACCCCCGGGGTGAGGGAGACCCAGTACTTC.

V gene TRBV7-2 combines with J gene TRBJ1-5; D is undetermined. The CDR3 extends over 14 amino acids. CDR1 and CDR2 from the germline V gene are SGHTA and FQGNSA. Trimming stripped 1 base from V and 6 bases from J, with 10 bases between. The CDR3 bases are TGTGCCAGCAGCTTAGGGGCCGGGAGTCAGCCCCAGCATTTT. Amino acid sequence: CASSLGAGSQPQHF.

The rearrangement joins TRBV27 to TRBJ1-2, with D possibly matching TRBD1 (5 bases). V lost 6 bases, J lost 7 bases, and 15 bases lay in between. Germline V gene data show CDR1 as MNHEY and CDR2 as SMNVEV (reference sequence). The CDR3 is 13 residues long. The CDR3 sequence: CASRYTGFAGYTF. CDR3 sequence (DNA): TGTGCCAGCAGATATACAGGTTTTGCTGGCTACACCTTC.

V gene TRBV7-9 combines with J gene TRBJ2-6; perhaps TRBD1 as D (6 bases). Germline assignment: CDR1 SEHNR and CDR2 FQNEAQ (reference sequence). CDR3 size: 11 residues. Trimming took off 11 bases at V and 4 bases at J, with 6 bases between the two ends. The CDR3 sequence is CAGTGANVLTF. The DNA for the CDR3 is TGTGCCGGGACAGGGGCCAACGTCCTGACTTTC. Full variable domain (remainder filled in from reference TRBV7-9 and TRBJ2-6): DTGVSQNPRHKITKRGQNVTFRCDPISEHNRLYWYRQTLGQGPEFLTYFQNEAQLEKSRLLSDRFSAERPKGSFSTLEIQRTEQGDSAMYLCAGTGANVLTFGAGSRLTVL.

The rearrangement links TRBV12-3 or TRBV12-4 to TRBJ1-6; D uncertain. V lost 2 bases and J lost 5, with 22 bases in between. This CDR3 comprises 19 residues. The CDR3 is CASSLRKGLSIANNSPLHF. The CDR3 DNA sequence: TGTGCCAGCAGTTTAAGGAAAGGTCTTTCAATAGCGAATAATTCACCCCTCCACTTT.

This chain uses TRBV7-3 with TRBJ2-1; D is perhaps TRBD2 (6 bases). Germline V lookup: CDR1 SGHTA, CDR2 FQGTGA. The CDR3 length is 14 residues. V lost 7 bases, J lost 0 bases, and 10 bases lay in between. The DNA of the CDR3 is TGTGCCAGCAATGCGGGAAGCTCCTACAATGAGCAGTTCTTC. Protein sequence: CASNAGSSYNEQFF. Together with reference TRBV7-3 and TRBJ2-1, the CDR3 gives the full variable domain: GAGVSQTPSNKVTEKGKYVELRCDPISGHTALYWYRQSLGQGPEFLIYFQGTGAADDSGLPNDRFFAVRPEGSVSTLKIQRTERGDSAVYLCASNAGSSYNEQFFGPGTRLTVL.

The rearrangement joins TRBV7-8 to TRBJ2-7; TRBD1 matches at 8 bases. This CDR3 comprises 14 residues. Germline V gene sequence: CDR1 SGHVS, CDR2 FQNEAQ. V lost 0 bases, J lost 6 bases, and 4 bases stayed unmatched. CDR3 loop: CASSLARGLGEQYF. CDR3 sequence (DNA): TGTGCCAGCAGCTTAGCCAGGGGGCTCGGCGAGCAGTACTTC.

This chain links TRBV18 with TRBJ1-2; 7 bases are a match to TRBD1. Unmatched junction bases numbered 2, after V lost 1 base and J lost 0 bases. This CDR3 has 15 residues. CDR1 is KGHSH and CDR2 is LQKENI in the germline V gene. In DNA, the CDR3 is TGTGCCAGCTCACCACGGACAGGAACTAACTATGGCTACACCTTC. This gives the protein CASSPRTGTNYGYTF.

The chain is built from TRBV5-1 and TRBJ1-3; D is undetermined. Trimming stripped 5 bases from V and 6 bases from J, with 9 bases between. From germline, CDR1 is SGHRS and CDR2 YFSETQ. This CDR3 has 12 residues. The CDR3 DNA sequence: TGCGCCAGCAGATTAGATGCAAACACCATATATTTT. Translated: CASRLDANTIYF.

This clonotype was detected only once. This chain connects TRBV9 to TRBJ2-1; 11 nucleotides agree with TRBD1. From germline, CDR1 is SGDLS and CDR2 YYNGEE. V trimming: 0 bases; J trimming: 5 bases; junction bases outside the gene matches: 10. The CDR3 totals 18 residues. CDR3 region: CASSVEADRGRRNNEQFF. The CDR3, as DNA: TGTGCCAGCAGCGTAGAAGCGGACAGGGGGCGTCGAAACAATGAGCAGTTCTTC.

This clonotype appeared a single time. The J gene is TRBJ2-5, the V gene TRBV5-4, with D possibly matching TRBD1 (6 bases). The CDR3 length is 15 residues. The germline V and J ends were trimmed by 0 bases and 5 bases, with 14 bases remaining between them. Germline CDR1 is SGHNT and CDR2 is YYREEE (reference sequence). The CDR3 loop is CASSLVTGRSETQYF. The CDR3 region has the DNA TGTGCCAGCAGCTTGGTGACAGGTAGATCGGAGACCCAGTACTTC.

CDR3 residues: CSADRGNTEAFF. DNA of the CDR3: TGCAGTGCTGACAGGGGTAACACTGAAGCTTTCTTT. V usage is TRBV20-1 and J usage is TRBJ1-1; 8 nucleotides match TRBD1. Trimming at V came to 5 bases and at J to 2 bases, leaving 1 base not matched to a gene. Germline lookup yields CDR1 DFQATT and CDR2 SNEGSKA (reference sequence). CDR3 size: 12 residues.

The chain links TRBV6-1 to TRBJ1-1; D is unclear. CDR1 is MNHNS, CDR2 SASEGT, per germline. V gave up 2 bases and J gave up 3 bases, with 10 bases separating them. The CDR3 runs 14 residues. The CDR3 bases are TGTGCCAGCAGTGAATATAGAAAGGACACTGAAGCTTTCTTT. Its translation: CASSEYRKDTEAFF.

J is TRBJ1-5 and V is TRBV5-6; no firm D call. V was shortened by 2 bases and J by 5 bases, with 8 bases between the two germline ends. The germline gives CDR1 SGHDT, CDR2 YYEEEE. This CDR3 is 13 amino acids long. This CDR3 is CASSLGPDQPQHF. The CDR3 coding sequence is TGTGCCAGCAGCTTAGGACCGGATCAGCCCCAGCATTTT.

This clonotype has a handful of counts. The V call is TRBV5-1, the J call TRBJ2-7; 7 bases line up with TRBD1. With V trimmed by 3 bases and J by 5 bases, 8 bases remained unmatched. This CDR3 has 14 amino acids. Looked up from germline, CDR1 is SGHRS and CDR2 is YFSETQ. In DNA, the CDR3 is TGCGCCAGCAGCTCGACAGGGACGGCCCACGAGCAGTACTTC. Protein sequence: CASSSTGTAHEQYF.

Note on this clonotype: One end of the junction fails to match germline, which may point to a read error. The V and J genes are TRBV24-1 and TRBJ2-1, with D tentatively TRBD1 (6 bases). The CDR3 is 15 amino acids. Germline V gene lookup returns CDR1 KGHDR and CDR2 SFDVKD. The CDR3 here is CATSVPGHSFNEQFF. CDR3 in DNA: TGTGCCACCAGTGTCCCGGGACACTCCTTCAATGAGCAGTTCTTC.

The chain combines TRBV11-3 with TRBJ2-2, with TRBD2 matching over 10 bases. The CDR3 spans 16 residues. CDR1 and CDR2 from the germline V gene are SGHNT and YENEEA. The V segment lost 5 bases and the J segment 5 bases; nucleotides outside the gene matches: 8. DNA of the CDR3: TGTGCCAGCAGCGGACTAGCGGAGGGGAGGACCGGGGAGCTGTTTTTT. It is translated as CASSGLAEGRTGELFF.

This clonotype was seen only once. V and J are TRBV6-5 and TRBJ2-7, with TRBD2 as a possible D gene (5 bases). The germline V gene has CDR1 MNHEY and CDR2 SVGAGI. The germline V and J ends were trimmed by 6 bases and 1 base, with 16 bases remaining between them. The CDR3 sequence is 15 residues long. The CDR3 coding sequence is TGTGCCAGCAGAACCCCGAACGGGAATTCCTACGAGCAGTACTTC. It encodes CASRTPNGNSYEQYF.